This T cell receptor (beta chain) originates from a study of T cells in Graves' hyperthyroidism and ophthalmopathy (dated by TCRdb to between 2019 and 2020). Study-wide context: Peripheral blood was sampled at the time of initial diagnosis, prior to any treatment. Following sampling, methimazole starting at 30 mg daily was given to hyperthyroidism patients, and high-dose intravenous methylprednisolone was given to ophthalmopathy patients. Prospective prediction of ophthalmopathy was tested in an independent validation cohort of 18 to 20 hyperthyroidism patients and 15 to 17 patients who later progressed to ophthalmopathy. A discovery cohort of approximately 100 patients, approximately 45 with Graves' ophthalmopathy and about 58 with stable Graves' hyperthyroidism, was used to find distinguishing TCR V-J signatures. The paper reports TCR Vbeta CDR3 sequencing of 140 or so peripheral blood samples: over 40 ophthalmopathy, fewer than 80 hyperthyroidism and approximately 17 progressor patients. Thyroid tissue and blood T-cell repertoires from roughly six Graves' hyperthyroidism patients were also compared in the study. For training and testing, the 95 to 100 patients in the discovery cohort were randomly divided in a 7:3 ratio. Study-level results and caveats: In validation, the model predicted progression to ophthalmopathy a median of 6.5 months before onset, with about 64% sensitivity and roughly 77% specificity. Ophthalmopathy was separated from stable hyperthyroidism by a 13 V-J signature model, with 85% to 90% sensitivity and approximately 81% specificity obtained in cross-validation and 80%/75% obtained in testing. Most expanded thyroid clonotypes (frequency above 0.001) were also detected in blood, suggesting blood repertoires may reflect thyroid immune responses. Sample size was not statistically predetermined, and investigators were not blinded to group allocation.

Stable Graves' hyperthyroidism was defined as no progression to ophthalmopathy during 18 months of follow-up. Hyperthyroidism patients were newly diagnosed, had a disease duration of under 2 months, and were aged 18 to 65 years. Patients with uncontrolled infections, other autoimmune diseases, pregnancy or lactation were excluded. Diagnoses relied on clinical symptoms, serum thyroxine and TRAb, thyroid ultrasound and orbital computed tomography. PBMCs were isolated from 7.5 to 10 ml of fresh peripheral blood by Ficoll-Paque density gradient centrifugation. Trizol reagent was used to extract total RNA, and RNA quality was then checked on an Agilent 2100 Bioanalyzer. The CDR3 runs 16 residues from the cysteine to the phenylalanine. Only the CDR3 part of the read is kept: 48 bases, read in frame from the first base. From a lookup of the germline V gene (reference sequence), CDR1 and CDR2 are MNHEY and SMNVEV. V lost 5 bases and J lost 0 bases, and the count of bases not matched to a germline gene is 10.

The TCR beta CDR3 regions were amplified from the RNA transcripts. A first-round RT-PCR of the TCR CDR3 used the HTBI primer set with the Qiagen OneStep RT-PCR kit. Libraries were constructed in a second round of multiplex PCR, after which size selection and purification were performed. The libraries were sequenced on an Illumina HiSeq2000 using paired-end 100 bp reads. On the study's bioinformatics: SOAPnuke was used to process the raw data, with reads discarded if the reads contained adapters or uncalled bases, had a mean Phred below 15, or lacked an exact constant-primer or identifier match. COPE v1.2.5 was used to merge high-quality paired reads, and clonotypes were defined as unique nucleotide sequences. MiTCR v1.1 was used to align the clonotypes against IMGT TRBV, TRBD and TRBJ reference segments. Only V-J combinations with frequency above 0.0001, covering about 99% of repertoires, were analysed. The TCS score was defined as F50 (clonal expansion) divided by E x V (chaos), with BLOSUM62-based TCRdist calculated between CDR3 peptides within each V-J. Welch's t-statistics and random forest reduced just over 500 V-J features to under 15, which were used in a naive Bayes classifier (R e1071). The raw public data were reprocessed by TCRdb itself: fastp quality trimming at Q25, MiXCR clonotype calling, in-frame beta chains only. Every CDR3 protein is listed once, alongside the most common genes and DNA of its rows. The V and J calls reflect TCRdb's pipeline rather than the authors' work. The sample table contains 300,000 to 400,000 distinct CDR3 sequences; only one count was recorded for roughly 13% of them. The biggest ten clones account for about 10% of the sample.

This clonotype was detected many times. Its antigen target is currently unknown. One base away there is no much larger clone; base qualities are not given. The TCR sequence derives from a woman aged 55-70 years with Graves' hyperthyroidism. This chain is built from TRBV27 and TRBJ2-7; TRBD1 matches 7 bases in the middle. Source material: blood. Read as DNA, the sequence is TGTGCCAGCAGTAGGTTAGGGGGCTTCAGCTCCTACGAGCAGTACTTC. Translated, it gives CASSRLGGFSSYEQYF.